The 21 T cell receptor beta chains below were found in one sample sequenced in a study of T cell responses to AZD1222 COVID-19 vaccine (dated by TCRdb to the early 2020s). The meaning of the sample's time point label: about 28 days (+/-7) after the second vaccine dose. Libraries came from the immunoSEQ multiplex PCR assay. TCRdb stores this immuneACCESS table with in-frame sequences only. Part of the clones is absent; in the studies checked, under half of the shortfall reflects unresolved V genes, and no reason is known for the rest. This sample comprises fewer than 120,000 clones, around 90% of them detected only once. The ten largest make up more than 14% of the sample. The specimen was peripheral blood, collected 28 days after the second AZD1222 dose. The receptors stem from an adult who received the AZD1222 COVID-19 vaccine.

The CDR3 reads CASSFVQAGEDIQYF. CDR3 in DNA: TGTGCCAGCAGTTTCGTTCAGGCAGGGGAAGACATTCAGTACTTC. The V call is TRBV28, the J call TRBJ2-4; TRBD1 is a possible D gene (6 bases). The CDR3 is 15 residues long. Trimming took 3 bases from V and 8 from J, leaving 17 bases between them. The germline V gene encodes CDR1 MDHEN and CDR2 SYDVKM.

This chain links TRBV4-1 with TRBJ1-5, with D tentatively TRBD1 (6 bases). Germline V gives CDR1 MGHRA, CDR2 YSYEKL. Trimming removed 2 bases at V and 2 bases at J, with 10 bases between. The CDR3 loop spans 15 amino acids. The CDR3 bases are TGCGCCAGCAGCCAACGAGGGGGGGGCAATCAGCCCCAGCATTTT. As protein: CASSQRGGGNQPQHF.

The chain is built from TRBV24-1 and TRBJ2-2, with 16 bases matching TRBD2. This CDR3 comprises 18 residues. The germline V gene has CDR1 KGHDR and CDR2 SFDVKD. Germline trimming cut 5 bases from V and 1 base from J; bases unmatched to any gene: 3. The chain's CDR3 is CATSGGTSGRVNTGELFF. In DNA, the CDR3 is TGTGCCACCAGTGGTGGGACTAGCGGGAGGGTGAACACCGGGGAGCTGTTTTTT.

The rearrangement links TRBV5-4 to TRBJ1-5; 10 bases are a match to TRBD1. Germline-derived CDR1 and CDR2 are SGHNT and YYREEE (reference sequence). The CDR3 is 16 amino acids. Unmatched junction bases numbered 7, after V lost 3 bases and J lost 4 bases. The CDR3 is CASSSTGQGVNQPQHF. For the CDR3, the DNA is TGTGCCAGCAGCTCTACCGGACAGGGGGTTAATCAGCCCCAGCATTTT.

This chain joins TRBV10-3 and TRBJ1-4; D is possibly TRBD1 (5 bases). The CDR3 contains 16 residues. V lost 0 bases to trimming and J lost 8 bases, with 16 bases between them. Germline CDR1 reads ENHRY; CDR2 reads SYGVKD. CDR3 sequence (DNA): TGTGCCATCAGTGAGTCCATCGAGGCAGGGATCGAAAAACTGTTTTTT. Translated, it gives CAISESIEAGIEKLFF.

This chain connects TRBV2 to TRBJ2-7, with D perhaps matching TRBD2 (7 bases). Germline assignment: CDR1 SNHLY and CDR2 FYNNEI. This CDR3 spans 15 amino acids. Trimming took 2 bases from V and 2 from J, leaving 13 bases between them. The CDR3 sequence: CASSEPGGRAYEQYF. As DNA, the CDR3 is TGTGCCAGCAGTGAACCGGGGGGCAGGGCCTACGAGCAGTACTTC.

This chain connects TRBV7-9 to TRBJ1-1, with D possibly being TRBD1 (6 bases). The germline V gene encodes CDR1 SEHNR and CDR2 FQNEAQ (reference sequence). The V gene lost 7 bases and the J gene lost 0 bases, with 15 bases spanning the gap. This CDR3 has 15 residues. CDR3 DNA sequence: TGTGCCAGCATGAGACTGGGACAAATGAACACTGAAGCTTTCTTT. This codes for CASMRLGQMNTEAFF.

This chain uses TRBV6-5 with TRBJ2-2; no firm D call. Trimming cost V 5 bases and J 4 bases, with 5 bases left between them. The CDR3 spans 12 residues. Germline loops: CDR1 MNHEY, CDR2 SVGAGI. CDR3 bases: TGTGCCAGCAGTCACAGCACCGGGGAGCTGTTTTTT. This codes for CASSHSTGELFF.

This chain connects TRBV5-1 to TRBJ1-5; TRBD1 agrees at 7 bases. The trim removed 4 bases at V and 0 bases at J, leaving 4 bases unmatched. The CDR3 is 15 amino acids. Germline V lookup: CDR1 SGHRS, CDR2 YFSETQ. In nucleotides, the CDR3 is TGCGCCAGCAGCCAGGGGACAGATAGCAATCAGCCCCAGCATTTT. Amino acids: CASSQGTDSNQPQHF.

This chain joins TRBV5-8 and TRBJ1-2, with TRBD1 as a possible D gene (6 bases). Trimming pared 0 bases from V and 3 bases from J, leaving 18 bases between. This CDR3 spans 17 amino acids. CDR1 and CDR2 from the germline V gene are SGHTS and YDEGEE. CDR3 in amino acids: CASSLAYGDNSYYGYTF. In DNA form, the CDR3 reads TGTGCCAGCAGCTTGGCTTACGGGGACAACTCTTACTATGGCTACACCTTC.

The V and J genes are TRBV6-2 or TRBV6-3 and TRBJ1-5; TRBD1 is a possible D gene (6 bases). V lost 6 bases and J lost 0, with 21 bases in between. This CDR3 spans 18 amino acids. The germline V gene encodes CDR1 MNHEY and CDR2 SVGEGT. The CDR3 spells CASSPVGGRLVSNQPQHF. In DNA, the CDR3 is TGTGCCAGCAGCCCCGTAGGGGGGCGCCTTGTTAGCAATCAGCCCCAGCATTTT.

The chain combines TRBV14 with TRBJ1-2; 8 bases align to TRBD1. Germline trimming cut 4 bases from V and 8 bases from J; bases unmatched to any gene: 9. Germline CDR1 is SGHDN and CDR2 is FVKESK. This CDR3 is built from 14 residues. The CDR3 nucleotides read TGTGCCAGCAGCCCCCGGACAGGGAAGGAAGGCTACACCTTC. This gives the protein CASSPRTGKEGYTF.

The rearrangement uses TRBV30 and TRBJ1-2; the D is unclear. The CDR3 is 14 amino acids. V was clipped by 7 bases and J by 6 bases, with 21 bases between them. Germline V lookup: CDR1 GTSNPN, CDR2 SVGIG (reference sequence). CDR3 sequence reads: CAFHPPGILNGYTF. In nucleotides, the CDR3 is TGTGCCTTCCATCCCCCGGGAATTCTCAATGGCTACACCTTC. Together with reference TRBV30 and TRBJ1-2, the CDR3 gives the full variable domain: SQTIHQWPATLVQPVGSPLSLECTVEGTSNPNLYWYRQAAGRGLQLLFYSVGIGQISSEVPQNLSASRPQDRQFILSSKKLLLSDSGFYLCAFHPPGILNGYTFGSGTRLTVV.

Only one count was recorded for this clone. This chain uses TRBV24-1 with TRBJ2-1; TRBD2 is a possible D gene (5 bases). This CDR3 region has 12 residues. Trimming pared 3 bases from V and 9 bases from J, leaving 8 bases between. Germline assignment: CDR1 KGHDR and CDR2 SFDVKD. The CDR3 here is CATSDEAVEQFF. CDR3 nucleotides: TGTGCCACCAGTGATGAAGCGGTTGAGCAGTTCTTC.

The CDR3 DNA reads as TGTGCCAGCAGGAGCCGGGACAGTCAAAATCAGCCCCAGCATTTT. Encoded protein: CASRSRDSQNQPQHF. The chain links TRBV6-5 to TRBJ1-5; TRBD1 aligns across 7 bases. CDR1 and CDR2 (germline): MNHEY, SVGAGI. Trimming removed 6 bases from V and 4 bases from J; junction bases left unmatched: 9. The CDR3 runs 15 residues.

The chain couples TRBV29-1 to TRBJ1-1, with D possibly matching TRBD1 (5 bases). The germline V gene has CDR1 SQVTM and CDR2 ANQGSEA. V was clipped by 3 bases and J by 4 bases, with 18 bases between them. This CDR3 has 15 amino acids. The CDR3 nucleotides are TGCAGCGTTGACGGGACCGACGGACGAAGCACTGAAGCTTTCTTT. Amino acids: CSVDGTDGRSTEAFF. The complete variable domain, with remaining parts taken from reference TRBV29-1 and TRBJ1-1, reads SAVISQKPSRDICQRGTSLTIQCQVDSQVTMMFWYRQQPGQSLTLIATANQGSEATYESGFVIDKFPISRPNLTFSTLTVSNMSPEDSSIYLCSVDGTDGRSTEAFFGQGTRLTVV.

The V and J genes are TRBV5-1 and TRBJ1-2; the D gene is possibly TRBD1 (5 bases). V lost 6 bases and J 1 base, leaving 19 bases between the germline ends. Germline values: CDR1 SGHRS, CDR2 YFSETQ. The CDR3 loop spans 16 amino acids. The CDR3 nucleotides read TGCGCCAGCAACGCAGGGACGACGCCGCGTAACTATGGCTACACCTTC. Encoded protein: CASNAGTTPRNYGYTF.

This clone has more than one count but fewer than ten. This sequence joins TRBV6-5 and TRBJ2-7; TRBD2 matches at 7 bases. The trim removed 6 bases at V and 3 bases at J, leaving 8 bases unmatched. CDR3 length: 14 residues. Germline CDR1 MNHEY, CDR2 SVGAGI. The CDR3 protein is CASSPREGYYEQYF. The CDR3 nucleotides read TGTGCCAGCAGCCCGAGGGAGGGTTACTACGAGCAGTACTTC.

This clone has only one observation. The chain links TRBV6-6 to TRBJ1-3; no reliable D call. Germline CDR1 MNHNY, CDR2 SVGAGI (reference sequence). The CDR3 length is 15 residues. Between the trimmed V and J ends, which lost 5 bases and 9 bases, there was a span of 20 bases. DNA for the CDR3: TGTGCCAGCAGTCAAGGGAGGTCCTGGATGAGCACCATATATTTT. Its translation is CASSQGRSWMSTIYF.

The CDR3 spells CASSSTGTGIYEQYF. The CDR3 DNA reads as TGTGCCAGCAGCTCAACCGGGACAGGGATCTACGAGCAGTACTTC. The rearrangement links TRBV7-9 to TRBJ2-7; 9 bases agree with TRBD1. V lost 4 bases and J lost 3; bases outside the gene matches: 7. The germline V gene encodes CDR1 SEHNR and CDR2 FQNEAQ (reference sequence). The CDR3 runs to 15 residues.

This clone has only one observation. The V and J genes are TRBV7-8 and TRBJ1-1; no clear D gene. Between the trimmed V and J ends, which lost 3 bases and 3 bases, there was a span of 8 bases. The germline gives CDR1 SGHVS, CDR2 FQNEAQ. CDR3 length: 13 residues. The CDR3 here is CASSFTEDTEAFF. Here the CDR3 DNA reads TGTGCCAGCAGCTTTACCGAGGACACTGAAGCTTTCTTT.